Listed below are T cell receptor beta chains from one sample, sequenced in a study of blood T cell repertoires in COVID-19. Assay used: immunoSEQ multiplex PCR; TCRdb lists only in-frame clones, some missing. Altogether some 65,000 clones are present, about four fifths being singletons, with the ten largest covering 9% to 10%. The sequenced sample consisted of peripheral blood. The receptors were gathered from a human donor in a cohort sampled during active COVID-19. CDR3s include the opening cysteine and the closing phenylalanine or tryptophan. Fields, in order: V gene, clone size, D gene, J gene, CDR3 DNA, CDR3 protein. The D gene is left open where the match is weak. Rows may omit the clone size; those that give it use once, few, many or a size class.

>TRBV9|few|TRBD1|TRBJ2-7
TGTGCCAGCAGCCCACCAGAGGGGGCGCGGAAGTCCTACGAGCAGTACTTC
CASSPPEGARKSYEQYF
>TRBV10-3|-|-|TRBJ1-2
TGTGCCATGGGGGCAGAGGGGGGCTACACCTTC
CAMGAEGGYTF
>TRBV3-1/TRBV3-2|-|-|TRBJ1-2
TGTGCCAGCAGCCAGGGCAGGGCCTATGGCTACACCTTC
CASSQGRAYGYTF
>TRBV18|-|-|TRBJ1-2
TGTGCCAGCTCTCAATCTACCGGCTACACCTTC
CASSQSTGYTF
>TRBV6-6|-|TRBD1|TRBJ1-1
TGTGCCAGCAGTTACTTGGACAGGGCCACTGAAGCTTTCTTT
CASSYLDRATEAFF
>TRBV6-6|-|TRBD1|TRBJ1-4
TGTGCCAGCAGTTATCGGTCAGGGGGCGGGGAAAAACTGTTTTTT
CASSYRSGGGEKLFF
>TRBV4-2|-|TRBD1|TRBJ1-2
TGTGCCAGCAGCCAAGATCTGGCGACAGGGGGCGCGACCTATACCTTC
CASSQDLATGGATYTF
>TRBV7-2|few|-|TRBJ1-1
TGTGCCAGCAGCCCGGACCGACTAACGGCTTTCTTT
CASSPDRLTAFF
>TRBV6-2/TRBV6-3|-|-|TRBJ1-5
TGTGCCAGCAGTTGGCCCTCTTCGTCAGGGCTTCAAAGGTCCAATCAGCCCCAGCATTTT
CASSWPSSSGLQRSNQPQHF
>TRBV28|-|TRBD2|TRBJ2-3
TGTGCCAGCAGTCGGCGGACTAGCGGCATTGCTAGCACAGATACGCAGTATTTT
CASSRRTSGIASTDTQYF
>TRBV6-5|medium-sized|-|TRBJ2-7
TGTGCCAGCGGAGAGGCGACCTCCTACGAGCAGTACTTC
CASGEATSYEQYF
>TRBV9|-|TRBD2|TRBJ2-1
TGTGCCAGCAGCGTAGATAGCGGGAGGGCCGGTGAGCAGTTCTTC
CASSVDSGRAGEQFF
>TRBV5-4|-|-|TRBJ2-1
TGTGCCAGCAGCTCAGGACAGCCCAATGAGCAGTTCTTC
CASSSGQPNEQFF
>TRBV5-4|once|-|TRBJ2-7
TGTGCCAGCAGCTTGGAGGGCGGGGGCACCTACGAGCAGTACTTC
CASSLEGGGTYEQYF
>TRBV10-2|-|-|TRBJ1-5
TGCGCCAGCAGTGAGTCAGGGGTCAACCAGCCCCAGCATTTT
CASSESGVNQPQHF
>TRBV3-1/TRBV3-2|-|-|TRBJ2-5
TGTGCCAGCAGCCAAGACAGAGAGACCCAGTACTTC
CASSQDRETQYF
>TRBV6-1|few|TRBD1|TRBJ2-7
TGTGCCAGCAGTGAATATTGGACAGGGGGTTCCTACGAGCAGTACTTC
CASSEYWTGGSYEQYF
>TRBV28|-|TRBD1|TRBJ2-3
TGTGCCAGCAATAGGGGACAGAACACAGATACGCAGTATTTT
CASNRGQNTDTQYF
>TRBV19|-|TRBD2|TRBJ2-1
TGTGCCAGTAGTATAGAGGCGGGAGGGCCCCCCTACAATGAGCAGTTCTTC
CASSIEAGGPPYNEQFF
>TRBV10-2|-|-|TRBJ1-4
TGCGCCAGCAGTGATCCGGTTGAAAAACTGTTTTTT
CASSDPVEKLFF
>TRBV13|-|-|TRBJ1-1
TGTGCCAGCAGCCCCCTCCGGAGCGAAGCTTTCTTT
CASSPLRSEAFF
>TRBV28|-|-|TRBJ2-5
TGTGCCAGCAGCCCCTCAGGTTCGGAGACCCAGTACTTC
CASSPSGSETQYF
>TRBV28|-|-|TRBJ1-5
TGTGCCAGCAGTCTGCCCGCGGGGGTGAGGCAGCCCCAGCATTTT
CASSLPAGVRQPQHF
>TRBV29-1|-|TRBD2|TRBJ2-5
TGCAGCGTTGGGGGCGGGGGTTCAGAGACCCAGTACTTC
CSVGGGGSETQYF
>TRBV9|-|-|TRBJ2-1
TGTGCCAGCAGCGTAGGCCCTTATACAGGGTGGAGCTCCTACAATGAGCAGTTCTTC
CASSVGPYTGWSSYNEQFF
>TRBV14|-|-|TRBJ2-1
TGTGCCAGCAGCCAAGAATTCCCTCTATCGAGCTCCTACAATGAGCAGTTCTTC
CASSQEFPLSSSYNEQFF
>TRBV19|-|-|TRBJ1-1
TGTGCCAGTACTCAGGTCGTCAACACTGAAGCTTTCTTT
CASTQVVNTEAFF
>TRBV28|-|-|TRBJ1-1
TGTGCCAGCAGTTTAATGGGGCGCACTGAAGCTTTCTTT
CASSLMGRTEAFF
>TRBV7-2|-|-|TRBJ2-7
TGTGCCAGCAGCTTAGCTCCCTTGAGATCCTACGAGCAGTACTTC
CASSLAPLRSYEQYF
>TRBV7-6|-|TRBD2|TRBJ2-1
TGTGCCAGCAGCTTAATGTTGGCGGGAGCAGGGCATGAGCAGTTCTTC
CASSLMLAGAGHEQFF
>TRBV9|-|-|TRBJ2-5
TGTGCCAGCAGCGTAGGGCCCGGGGAGACCCAGTACTTC
CASSVGPGETQYF
>TRBV7-8|-|-|TRBJ1-1
TGTGCCAGCAGCTTAGCGAGGACAGAGAACACTGAAGCTTTCTTT
CASSLARTENTEAFF
>TRBV7-2|-|-|TRBJ1-2
TGTGCCAGCAGCTCCCGTAGGGGGGGAGAAAACTATGGCTACACCTTC
CASSSRRGGENYGYTF
>TRBV6-2/TRBV6-3|few|-|TRBJ2-7
TGTGCCAGCAGCAGGACAGATTACGAGCAGTACTTC
CASSRTDYEQYF
>TRBV4-3|-|TRBD2|TRBJ2-3
TGCGCCAGCAGCCAGTCCACTAGCGGGAGAACAGATACGCAGTATTTT
CASSQSTSGRTDTQYF
>TRBV7-2|-|-|TRBJ2-7
TGTGCCAGCAGCTTAGATCCAGGGGAGATCTACGAGCAGTACTTC
CASSLDPGEIYEQYF
>TRBV27|-|-|TRBJ2-5
TGTGCCAGCAGTTTAATCCCAGGGTTCGGAGAGACCCAGTACTTC
CASSLIPGFGETQYF
>TRBV4-3|-|-|TRBJ1-2
TGCGCCAGCAGCCAGACTACCGGTGTCTATGGCTACACCTTC
CASSQTTGVYGYTF
>TRBV19|once|TRBD1|TRBJ2-5
TGTGCCACACAAACGAGGGGACAGGGTCAGGAGACCCAGTACTTC
CATQTRGQGQETQYF
>TRBV14|-|-|TRBJ1-6
TGTGCCAGCAGTCGCCTTGGGCAGGGGTCCTATAATTCACCCCTCCACTTT
CASSRLGQGSYNSPLHF
>TRBV7-9|-|TRBD1|TRBJ1-6
TGTGCCAGCAGGGTACAGGGGTCCTATAATTCACCCCTCCACTTT
CASRVQGSYNSPLHF
>TRBV2|-|-|TRBJ2-5
TGTGCCAGCAATATGAAACCCGGAGAGACCCAGTACTTC
CASNMKPGETQYF
>TRBV6-6|-|TRBD2|TRBJ2-1
TGTGCCAGCGTCGCTAGCGGGAGGGCCCGTGAGCAGTTCTTC
CASVASGRAREQFF
>TRBV4-1|-|-|TRBJ1-1
TGCGCCAGCAGCTTAGAACAGGTGAACACTGAAGCTTTCTTT
CASSLEQVNTEAFF
>TRBV19|-|TRBD2|TRBJ2-7
TGTGCCAGTAGTCCCAGCGGGAGGAGGTCCTACGAGCAGTACTTC
CASSPSGRRSYEQYF
>TRBV10-3|-|-|TRBJ1-2
TGTGCCATCAGTGACCCGGACCCTGCGGGTGGCTACACCTTC
CAISDPDPAGGYTF
>TRBV5-4|-|TRBD2|TRBJ2-7
TGTGCCAGCAGCTTGGCGGGAGGGGGCTACGAGCAGTACTTC
CASSLAGGGYEQYF
>TRBV7-9|-|TRBD1|TRBJ2-7
TGTGCCAGCAGCGCTGACAGGGACGAGCAGTACTTC
CASSADRDEQYF